This T cell receptor (beta chain) stems from a study of vaccination and CD4 T cells after COVID-19. Sequenced with the Oncomine TCR Beta short-read assay was DNA taken from cultured CD4+ T cells. TCRdb reanalysed the PCR reads using MiXCR and keeps one entry per CDR3 protein. The top ten hold 4.5% to 5.5% of the sample, which has tens of thousands of distinct CDR3 sequences, roughly 44% seen once. This clonotype was recorded a few times. Its target is not known. The CDR3 extends over 15 amino acids. CDR1 MNHEY and CDR2 SMNVEV come from the germline V gene (reference sequence). Trimming removed 5 bases from V and 3 bases from J; junction bases left unmatched: 6. Time point noted: late sampling 161 to 241 days after vaccination in a few convalescent patients. The treatment here: approximately 9-day PBMC culture with coronavirus spike peptide pools or control peptides (ViraFEST assay).

The rearrangement joins TRBV27 to TRBJ2-7; 11 bases map to TRBD1. The source was CD4+ T cells from blood, cultured in vitro, collected about 7 months after SARS-CoV-2 vaccination. The receptor was derived from a human donor who had recovered from COVID-19. The CDR3 is CASSRKGQGVYEQYF. For the CDR3, the DNA is TGTGCCAGCAGTAGGAAGGGACAGGGGGTCTACGAGCAGTACTTC.